The present TCR beta chain was sequenced within a study of T cell responses to AZD1222 COVID-19 vaccine. Study-level results: Clonal diversity was possibly underestimated, and white British individuals and females predominated among donors.

The germline V gene encodes CDR1 MNHEY and CDR2 SVGEGT. V lost 4 bases, J lost 5 bases, and 10 bases stayed unmatched. This CDR3 has 16 residues. About this clone: Its cognate antigen is unknown.

Generated by immunoSEQ multiplex PCR, the TCRdb table keeps only in-frame clones and is missing some. The sample has approximately 190,000 clones, roughly 92% seen once. Sequenced here: peripheral blood, sampled on day 0 of AZD1222 vaccination. The genes are TRBV6-2 or TRBV6-3 and TRBJ1-1, with 10 positions matching TRBD1. The clonotype originates from an adult in good health. This chain's CDR3 is CASSSRQGAGGTEAFF. The CDR3 coding sequence is TGTGCCAGCAGTTCGAGACAGGGGGCGGGAGGAACTGAAGCTTTCTTT.